This T cell receptor beta chain was retrieved from a study of blood T cells in healthy people across ages. Study-wide results and limits: TCR beta diversity, measured per million T cells, fell in a roughly linear way with age.

The CDR3 contains 14 residues. Trimming cost V 2 bases and J 3 bases, with 12 bases left between them. Germline V gives CDR1 DFQATT, CDR2 SNEGSKA (reference sequence). This clonotype was picked up many times. Its antigen is not known. Peripheral blood from each donor was collected in a volume of approximately 9.2 milliliters. A J-beta primer mix and a sample-barcoded 5' primer were used in a second PCR of roughly 6 to 12 cycles. TCRdb re-called the 5' RACE reads with MiXCR, one entry per CDR3 protein. The sample holds approximately 800,000 distinct CDR3 sequences, 35% to 40% seen once. The clonotype originates from a man in his late teens or twenties in good health. Material: blood. V is TRBV20-1 and J is TRBJ2-3; the D call may be TRBD1 or TRBD2 (6 bases each). The chain's CDR3 is CSARQGGGTDTQYF. For the CDR3, the DNA is TGCAGTGCTAGACAAGGAGGGGGAACAGATACGCAGTATTTT.